A single sample gave rise to the 8 T cell receptor beta chains below, sequenced in a study of OX40 agonist ivuxolimab in advanced cancers. Library method: the immunoSEQ multiplex PCR assay. TCRdb's version of the immuneACCESS table is confined to in-frame rearrangements and falls short of the full clone set. An unresolved V gene accounts for under half of the shortfall where checked; the remainder is of unknown origin. The sample table holds about 58,000 clones, of which 80% to 90% were seen once. The ten largest account for around 0.8% of the sample. Specimen: CD4+ or CD8+ T cells sorted from blood, collected in a trial of the OX40 agonist ivuxolimab. All receptors derive from an adult with an advanced solid tumor such as melanoma, head and neck, liver or kidney cancer.

This clone was seen only once. The chain is built from TRBV5-4 and TRBJ1-3, with D possibly TRBD1 on 6 matching bases. The CDR3 has 15 amino acids. Trimming shortened V by 0 bases and J by 2 bases, and 9 bases separated the two germline ends. CDR1 and CDR2 from the germline V gene are SGHNT and YYREEE (reference sequence). The CDR3 region is CASSLGTGTGNTIYF. CDR3 sequence (DNA): TGTGCCAGCAGCTTGGGAACAGGGACTGGAAACACCATATATTTT.

J is TRBJ2-5 and V is TRBV19; 8 bases match TRBD2. Per germline, CDR1 LNHDA and CDR2 SQIVND (reference sequence). V lost 0 bases, J lost 5 bases, and 2 bases stayed unmatched. The CDR3 runs 14 residues. Here the CDR3 DNA reads TGTGCCAGTAGTATAGATACGGGGGGGGAGACCCAGTACTTC. Protein product: CASSIDTGGETQYF.

This clone has more than one count but fewer than ten. The chain recombines TRBV11-3 with TRBJ2-5; 8 bases match TRBD2. Trimming removed 6 bases from V and 4 bases from J; junction bases left unmatched: 10. The CDR3 runs 15 residues. Per germline, CDR1 SGHNT and CDR2 YENEEA. Here the CDR3 DNA reads TGTGCCAGCAGATTTAGCCCGGGGGGGCGAGAGACCCAGTACTTC. It codes for CASRFSPGGRETQYF.

J is TRBJ1-1 and V is TRBV2; D gene uncertain. Trimming pared 3 bases from V and 3 bases from J, leaving 2 bases between. The length of the CDR3 is 11 residues. The germline V gene has CDR1 SNHLY and CDR2 FYNNEI. Here the CDR3 reads CASSEDTEAFF. The CDR3 DNA sequence: TGTGCCAGCAGTGAGGACACTGAAGCTTTCTTT. The variable domain in full, with the rest retrieved from reference TRBV2 and TRBJ1-1, is EPEVTQTPSHQVTQMGQEVILRCVPISNHLYFYWYRQILGQKVEFLVSFYNNEISEKSEIFDDQFSVERPDGSNFTLKIRSTKLEDSAMYFCASSEDTEAFFGQGTRLTVV.

The chain carries TRBV5-4 and TRBJ2-3, with D perhaps being TRBD1 or TRBD2 (6 bases each). From germline, CDR1 is SGHNT and CDR2 YYREEE (reference sequence). The CDR3 has 14 residues. The V end was cut by 2 bases, the J end by 1 base, with 8 bases between. The CDR3 bases are TGTGCCAGCAGCTTAGGGGGGCGCACAGATACGCAGTATTTT. Residues: CASSLGGRTDTQYF.

The genes are TRBV5-5 and TRBJ2-3; weak D call: TRBD1 (5 bases). The V gene's germline CDR1 is SGHKS and CDR2 YYEKEE (reference sequence). The germline V and J ends were trimmed by 5 bases and 3 bases, with 10 bases remaining between them. This CDR3 has 13 residues. As DNA, the CDR3 is TGTGCCAGCAGTCACGACAGAACAGATACGCAGTATTTT. It yields the protein CASSHDRTDTQYF.

This chain uses TRBV11-2 with TRBJ1-2; the D is unclear. Germline loops: CDR1 SGHAT, CDR2 FQNNGV. The V end lost 5 bases, the J end lost 2 bases, and 9 bases lay between the germline ends. The CDR3 has 13 amino acids. The CDR3 sequence: CASSRGANYGYTF. The DNA of the CDR3 is TGTGCCAGCAGCCGAGGAGCAAACTATGGCTACACCTTC.

The J gene is TRBJ2-5, the V gene TRBV5-6; D assignment may be TRBD1 or TRBD2 (5 bases each). The CDR3 totals 13 residues. The germline V gene encodes CDR1 SGHDT and CDR2 YYEEEE. Trimming removed 7 bases at V and 5 bases at J, with 15 bases between. DNA for the CDR3: TGTGCCAGCCAGAATCCGGGGCAGGAGACCCAGTACTTC. As protein: CASQNPGQETQYF.